The 31 T cell receptor beta chains listed next were all sequenced from one sample in a study of vaccination effects on CD4 cells after COVID-19 (dated by TCRdb to 2022 to 2024). For these TCRs, the target antigens are not known. Preparation of the library involved the immunoSEQ multiplex PCR assay. TCRdb obtained this table from immuneACCESS and retained in-frame rearrangements with V and J assigned. These tables miss some clones; where compared with another copy, unresolved V genes account for less than half of the shortfall, and the remainder is unexplained. The sample records tens of thousands of clones, over 70% of which are singletons. Around 3.8% of the sample goes to the ten largest clones. In the ViraFEST assay, PBMC were stimulated with viral peptide pools, and antigen-specific CD4+ T cell clonotypes were then identified by expansion using TCR sequencing. After less than eleven days of culture, CD4+ T cells were isolated with the EasySep CD4+ T cell isolation kit. Healthy vaccine recipients had no prior SARS-CoV-2 infection, confirmed by negative nucleocapsid antibodies before and after vaccination.

The source material was CD4+ T cells from PBMCs cultured with HCoV-OC43 spike peptides, sampled before COVID-19 vaccination. The label giving this sample's cell subset or site can be read as: HCoV-OC43 spike overlapping peptide pool stimulation. The receptors derive from a human donor who received a COVID-19 vaccine.

The chain employs TRBV27 and TRBJ1-6, with 10 bases fitting TRBD1. Unmatched junction bases numbered 10, after V lost 5 bases and J lost 9 bases. The CDR3 is made up of 16 amino acids. CDR1 is MNHEY, CDR2 SMNVEV, per germline (reference sequence). The CDR3 DNA sequence: TGTGCCAGCAGTCGGGGCCGGGACAGGGGAGCTTCACCCCTCCACTTT. Its protein product is CASSRGRDRGASPLHF.

The CDR3 loop is CASSWQGSYNEQFF. The CDR3 bases are TGTGCCAGTAGTTGGCAGGGTTCCTACAATGAGCAGTTCTTC. This chain joins TRBV19 and TRBJ2-1; weak D call: TRBD1 (5 bases). CDR3 length: 14 residues. The V and J ends lost 5 bases and 1 base respectively, with 9 bases between them. Germline V gene data show CDR1 as LNHDA and CDR2 as SQIVND (reference sequence). The full variable domain, with the rest looked up from reference TRBV19 and TRBJ2-1, is DGGITQSPKYLFRKEGQNVTLSCEQNLNHDAMYWYRQDPGQGLRLIYYSQIVNDFQKGDIAEGYSVSREKKESFPLTVTSAQKNPTAFYLCASSWQGSYNEQFFGPGTRLTVL.

This chain links TRBV24-1 with TRBJ2-1, with 9 bases fitting TRBD1. Looked up from germline, CDR1 is KGHDR and CDR2 is SFDVKD. With 1 base clipped from V and 3 bases from J, the junction kept 6 bases outside the gene matches. CDR3 length equals 17 residues. The CDR3 region is CATSDFQGTGSYNEQFF. CDR3 DNA sequence: TGTGCCACCAGTGATTTCCAAGGGACAGGGAGCTACAATGAGCAGTTCTTC.

This chain links TRBV28 with TRBJ2-6, with D maybe TRBD1 (6 bases). Germline CDR1 and CDR2: MDHEN and SYDVKM. V gave up 6 bases and J gave up 4 bases, with 10 bases separating them. The CDR3 has 14 residues. CDR3 sequence (DNA): TGTGCCAGCAGAACAGGGAGAGGGGCCAACGTCCTGACTTTC. Protein: CASRTGRGANVLTF.

CDR3 in DNA: TGTGCCAGCAGCAACGTTCCGCTCGGGGAGCTGTTTTTT. This codes for CASSNVPLGELFF. V and J are TRBV7-8 and TRBJ2-2; the D is unclear. The CDR3 extends over 13 amino acids. Germline CDR1 reads SGHVS; CDR2 reads FQNEAQ. Between the trimmed V and J ends, which lost 5 bases and 7 bases, there was a span of 11 bases.

V usage is TRBV7-9 and J usage is TRBJ1-6; TRBD1 agrees at 11 bases. Germline V CDR1 and CDR2: SEHNR, FQNEAQ (reference sequence). The CDR3 extends over 14 amino acids. Trimming at V came to 8 bases and at J to 9 bases, leaving 6 bases not matched to a gene. CDR3 region: CASVSGTGGSPLHF. The CDR3 nucleotides are TGTGCCAGCGTCTCCGGGACAGGGGGTTCACCCCTCCACTTT. The variable domain in full, with the rest retrieved from reference TRBV7-9 and TRBJ1-6, is DTGVSQNPRHKITKRGQNVTFRCDPISEHNRLYWYRQTLGQGPEFLTYFQNEAQLEKSRLLSDRFSAERPKGSFSTLEIQRTEQGDSAMYLCASVSGTGGSPLHFGNGTRLTVT.

The gene calls are TRBV5-6 and TRBJ2-5; a possible D gene is TRBD2 (5 bases). Germline V gives CDR1 SGHDT, CDR2 YYEEEE. The CDR3 is 13 amino acids. V dropped 7 bases and J dropped 5 bases, with 15 bases sitting between them. The CDR3 coding sequence is TGTGCCAGCGGGTACGGCCGAGGGGAGACCCAGTACTTC. This translates into CASGYGRGETQYF. Supplemented by reference TRBV5-6 and TRBJ2-5, the full variable domain reads DAGVTQSPTHLIKTRGQQVTLRCSPKSGHDTVSWYQQALGQGPQFIFQYYEEEERQRGNFPDRFSGHQFPNYSSELNVNALLLGDSALYLCASGYGRGETQYFGPGTRLLVL.

The chain couples TRBV19 to TRBJ2-1; TRBD2 matches 8 bases. Germline V CDR1 and CDR2: LNHDA, SQIVND (reference sequence). V trimming: 5 bases; J trimming: 7 bases; junction bases outside the gene matches: 13. This CDR3 has 16 amino acids. CDR3 coding DNA: TGTGCCAGTAGTTACCAAACGGGGGGGCCGTGGAATGAGCAGTTCTTC. It specifies CASSYQTGGPWNEQFF. The full variable domain, in which reference TRBV19 and TRBJ2-1 provide the parts outside the CDR3, is DGGITQSPKYLFRKEGQNVTLSCEQNLNHDAMYWYRQDPGQGLRLIYYSQIVNDFQKGDIAEGYSVSREKKESFPLTVTSAQKNPTAFYLCASSYQTGGPWNEQFFGPGTRLTVL.

The table lists this clone with a few counts. The chain uses TRBV10-3 and TRBJ2-2; TRBD1 is a possible D gene (6 bases). There are 15 residues in the CDR3. Per germline, CDR1 ENHRY and CDR2 SYGVKD. Trimming pared 5 bases from V and 5 bases from J, leaving 15 bases between. CDR3 amino acids: CAISFRQAGTGELFF. DNA for the CDR3: TGTGCCATCAGTTTTAGACAGGCAGGGACCGGGGAGCTGTTTTTT.

J is TRBJ1-1 and V is TRBV5-1; D perhaps matches TRBD1 (5 bases). Germline V gene sequence: CDR1 SGHRS, CDR2 YFSETQ. V dropped 3 bases and J dropped 3 bases, with 12 bases sitting between them. The CDR3 contains 14 residues. In DNA form, the CDR3 reads TGCGCCAGCAGCTCGCGGGGGGGGGACACTGAAGCTTTCTTT. This sequence encodes CASSSRGGDTEAFF.

The chain is built from TRBV7-9 and TRBJ1-1; 7 bases map to TRBD1. The V and J ends lost 5 bases and 0 bases, in that order; junction bases with no gene match: 6. Looked up from germline, CDR1 is SEHNR and CDR2 is FQNEAQ (reference sequence). The CDR3 consists of 15 residues. The CDR3 DNA follows: TGTGCCAGCAGCACCTACAGGGGCCTGAACACTGAAGCTTTCTTT. Translating it yields CASSTYRGLNTEAFF.

This clone came up a few times. V and J are TRBV6-6 and TRBJ1-4; D not resolved. CDR3 size: 14 residues. V was clipped by 10 bases and J by 4 bases, with 16 bases between them. Germline V gene data show CDR1 as MNHNY and CDR2 as SVGAGI (reference sequence). The CDR3, as DNA: TGTGCCACAGCAGTTGCCCCACTTAATGAAAAACTGTTTTTT. It yields the protein CATAVAPLNEKLFF.

Regarding this clone: The same CDR3 also results from other DNA sequences found in this sample. The chain employs TRBV6-6 and TRBJ1-1, with TRBD1 identical over 8 bases. J lost 7 bases, V lost 4 bases, and 5 bases had no gene match. Germline assignment: CDR1 MNHNY and CDR2 SVGAGI (reference sequence). CDR3 length: 13 amino acids. The CDR3 DNA reads TGTGCCAGCAGTTTTCAGGGGGCCGATGAAGCTTTCTTT. Encoded protein: CASSFQGADEAFF.

The chain couples TRBV29-1 to TRBJ2-2, with 9 bases that match TRBD1. The V and J ends lost 4 bases and 3 bases, in that order; junction bases with no gene match: 6. CDR1 SQVTM and CDR2 ANQGSEA come from the germline V gene. This CDR3 has 15 amino acids. The CDR3 DNA follows: TGCAGCGTTGGAGGGGGGACAGGGTACACCGGGGAGCTGTTTTTT. Its protein is CSVGGGTGYTGELFF.

As concerns this clone: This CDR3 is also generated by other DNA sequences in the sample. The chain uses TRBV15 and TRBJ1-3; 8 bases align to TRBD1. CDR1 is LNHNV, CDR2 YYDKDF, per germline (reference sequence). V gave up 3 bases and J gave up 2 bases; unmatched junction bases: 0. CDR3 length equals 14 residues. The CDR3 sequence is CATSRDRAGNTIYF. DNA of the CDR3: TGTGCCACCAGCAGGGACAGGGCTGGAAACACCATATATTTT. The full variable domain, with the rest looked up from reference TRBV15 and TRBJ1-3, is DAMVIQNPRYQVTQFGKPVTLSCSQTLNHNVMYWYQQKSSQAPKLLFHYYDKDFNNEADTPDNFQSRRPNTSFCFLDIRSPGLGDTAMYLCATSRDRAGNTIYFGEGSWLTVV.

The CDR3 nucleotides are TGTGCCAGCAGCCACGACAGGGACCCCTCTCTCTACGAGCAGTACGTC. This codes for CASSHDRDPSLYEQYV. V usage is TRBV5-4 and J usage is TRBJ2-7, with 7 bases identical to TRBD1. Germline V gene data show CDR1 as SGHNT and CDR2 as YYREEE (reference sequence). The CDR3 is 16 amino acids. V lost 4 bases to trimming and J lost 3 bases; unmatched junction nucleotides: 13.

V usage is TRBV6-5 and J usage is TRBJ1-5; a possible D gene is TRBD1 (6 bases). Germline CDR1 reads MNHEY; CDR2 reads SVGAGI. V was cut by 11 bases and J by 2 bases, with 16 bases left in between. The CDR3 has 14 residues. The chain's CDR3 is CASTGGYGNQPQHF. The CDR3 DNA reads TGTGCCTCTACCGGGGGCTATGGCAATCAGCCCCAGCATTTT.

The chain is built from TRBV11-2 and TRBJ2-7, with 10 nucleotides matching TRBD2. V trimming: 5 bases; J trimming: 4 bases; junction bases outside the gene matches: 11. CDR3 length: 16 residues. Germline V gene data show CDR1 as SGHAT and CDR2 as FQNNGV. The CDR3 bases are TGTGCCAGCAGCCCTCGCCCCGGGACTAGCGTGTACGAGCAGTACGTC. It codes for CASSPRPGTSVYEQYV.

This clone was seen more than once but under ten times. CDR3 protein: CASTPTRDPRETQYF. The CDR3 DNA is TGTGCCAGCACTCCAACCCGGGACCCCAGAGAGACCCAGTACTTC. V is TRBV2 and J is TRBJ2-5; D may be TRBD1 or TRBD2 (5 bases each). V lost 7 bases and J lost 4, with 19 bases in between. This CDR3 has 15 amino acids. Germline assignment: CDR1 SNHLY and CDR2 FYNNEI.

Here the CDR3 DNA reads TGTGCCAGCAGCCAGGGACAGGGGGATCAGCCCCAGCATTTT. Its protein is CASSQGQGDQPQHF. The V and J genes are TRBV7-2 and TRBJ1-5, with 11 nucleotides matching TRBD1. The CDR3 consists of 14 residues. The germline gives CDR1 SGHTA, CDR2 FQGNSA. With 5 bases clipped from V and 5 bases from J, the junction kept 2 bases outside the gene matches.

This chain links TRBV27 with TRBJ2-1, with D maybe TRBD1 (5 bases). The CDR3 length is 14 residues. Germline V gives CDR1 MNHEY, CDR2 SMNVEV (reference sequence). V lost 2 bases to trimming and J lost 6 bases, with 11 bases between them. The CDR3 spells CASSLGETGNEQFF. CDR3 bases: TGTGCCAGCAGTTTAGGGGAAACAGGCAATGAGCAGTTCTTC.

The chain employs TRBV19 and TRBJ2-5; D not resolved. CDR3 length equals 14 residues. Trimming stripped 1 base from V and 5 bases from J, with 11 bases between. Looked up from germline, CDR1 is LNHDA and CDR2 is SQIVND (reference sequence). The DNA of the CDR3 is TGTGCCAGTAGTATAGTGAACAGCCCGGAGACCCAGTACTTC. It specifies CASSIVNSPETQYF. The full variable domain, completed using reference TRBV19 and TRBJ2-5, is DGGITQSPKYLFRKEGQNVTLSCEQNLNHDAMYWYRQDPGQGLRLIYYSQIVNDFQKGDIAEGYSVSREKKESFPLTVTSAQKNPTAFYLCASSIVNSPETQYFGPGTRLLVL.

This clone has only a few counts. V usage is TRBV4-1 and J usage is TRBJ2-2, with 11 bases lining up with TRBD2. The CDR3 length is 20 residues. V was clipped by 4 bases and J by 1 base; unmatched bases: 14. CDR1 MGHRA and CDR2 YSYEKL come from the germline V gene. CDR3 region: CASSLQGWLAGGLNTGELFF. CDR3 nucleotide sequence: TGCGCCAGCAGCCTACAGGGATGGCTAGCGGGGGGACTGAACACCGGGGAGCTGTTTTTT.

A remark on this clone: Other DNA sequences of this sample code for an identical CDR3. The V and J genes are TRBV18 and TRBJ2-5; D not resolved. This CDR3 comprises 12 residues. V gave up 2 bases and J gave up 4 bases, with 5 bases separating them. Germline assignment: CDR1 KGHSH and CDR2 LQKENI. The CDR3 is CASSPGPETQYF. Written as DNA, the CDR3 is TGTGCCAGCTCACCAGGCCCAGAGACCCAGTACTTC. Filled out from reference TRBV18 and TRBJ2-5, the complete variable domain reads NAGVMQNPRHLVRRRGQEARLRCSPMKGHSHVYWYRQLPEEGLKFMVYLQKENIIDESGMPKERFSAEFPKEGPSILRIQQVVRGDSAAYFCASSPGPETQYFGPGTRLLVL.

The J gene is TRBJ1-1, the V gene TRBV4-1; no reliable D call. CDR3 length equals 15 residues. The ends were cut back, 4 bases at V and 3 bases at J, with 15 bases in the middle. Germline CDR1 MGHRA, CDR2 YSYEKL. CDR3 sequence (DNA): TGCGCCAGCAGCCGGTACCAAGGGATGGACACTGAAGCTTTCTTT. It encodes CASSRYQGMDTEAFF.

J is TRBJ1-5 and V is TRBV6-2 or TRBV6-3, with 11 positions matching TRBD1. The CDR3 extends over 16 amino acids. CDR1 MNHEY and CDR2 SVGEGT come from the germline V gene. V lost 4 bases, J lost 7 bases, and 9 bases stayed unmatched. CDR3 residues: CASSFGTGGERQPQHF. The CDR3 DNA sequence: TGTGCCAGCAGTTTCGGGACAGGGGGGGAGCGGCAGCCCCAGCATTTT.

The rearrangement joins TRBV29-1 to TRBJ1-2, with a possible D match to TRBD1 (6 bases). This CDR3 is built from 13 residues. Trimming took off 2 bases at V and 8 bases at J, with 15 bases between the two ends. CDR1 SQVTM and CDR2 ANQGSEA come from the germline V gene. This CDR3 reads CSVEPGGPSGYTF. The DNA of the CDR3 is TGCAGCGTTGAACCCGGGGGCCCCTCCGGCTACACCTTC.

The chain has TRBV6-5 and TRBJ2-7; D is possibly TRBD2 (6 bases). The length of the CDR3 is 13 residues. CDR1 and CDR2 from the germline V gene are MNHEY and SVGAGI. V lost 6 bases, J lost 2 bases, and 11 bases lay in between. CDR3 in amino acids: CASRFERAYEQYV. For the CDR3, the DNA is TGTGCCAGCAGGTTCGAGCGGGCCTACGAGCAGTACGTC.

The gene calls are TRBV3-1 (or the pseudogene TRBV3-2) and TRBJ1-4, with D unclear. V dropped 4 bases and J dropped 4 bases, with 10 bases sitting between them. Germline loops: CDR1 LGHDT, CDR2 YNNKEL (reference sequence). This CDR3 comprises 14 residues. The CDR3 DNA reads as TGTGCCAGCAGCCGGAGACACAATAATGAAAAACTGTTTTTT. Amino acid sequence: CASSRRHNNEKLFF.

The CDR3 here is CASFRDRLYNEQFF. The CDR3, as DNA: TGTGCCAGCTTCCGGGACAGATTATACAATGAGCAGTTCTTC. J is TRBJ2-1 and V is TRBV18; 7 positions agree with TRBD1. The CDR3 has 14 amino acids. From germline, CDR1 is KGHSH and CDR2 LQKENI. V shed 7 bases, J shed 4 bases, and the junction held 7 bases outside the gene matches.

The chain recombines TRBV11-1 with TRBJ2-5, with a tentative D call TRBD2 (7 bases). The CDR3 runs to 17 residues. Per germline, CDR1 SGHAT and CDR2 FQDESV (reference sequence). V lost 0 bases and J 7 bases, leaving 21 bases between the germline ends. CDR3 nucleotide sequence: TGTGCCAGCAGCTTAGCGCTCATCGCGGGGGAAGGGGGGACCCAGTACTTC. Translated, it gives CASSLALIAGEGGTQYF.